The 4 T cell receptor beta chains listed next were all sequenced from one sample in a study of T cell clonality in common variable immunodeficiency. Notes on the study in general: In common variable immunodeficiency, TCR beta chains reportedly carried fewer deletions and N-nucleotide insertions.

Generated by immunoSEQ multiplex PCR, the TCRdb table keeps only in-frame clones and is missing some. The repertoire consists of 16,000 or so clones, none detected only once. Which antigens these TCRs recognize remains unknown. Sequenced material: peripheral blood mononuclear cells. The receptors were sampled from a human donor with common variable immunodeficiency.

This clone was picked up many times. Sequencing ends 3 residues short of the CDR3 end; the germline J gene provides the rest. The chain has TRBV19 and TRBJ2-1; TRBD1 might be the D (6 bases). Deletions cut 7 bases from V and 3 bases from J, with 13 bases between. This CDR3 contains 14 residues. Looked up from germline, CDR1 is LNHDA and CDR2 is SQIVND (reference sequence). Here the CDR3 reads CASMRRDNYNEQFF. CDR3 DNA, as far as it was read: TGTGCCAGTATGCGCCGGGACAACTACAATGAG.

Relative to its sample, this clone is medium-sized. The read halts 3 residues ahead of the CDR3 end, with the missing end drawn from the germline J gene. The J gene is TRBJ1-1, the V gene TRBV9; TRBD1 matches at 9 bases. The J segment lost 3 bases and the V segment lost 4 bases, leaving 16 bases of the junction unmatched. The V gene's germline CDR1 is SGDLS and CDR2 YYNGEE. The CDR3 sequence is 18 residues long. The DNA read from the CDR3 is TGTGCCAGCAGCTTCCGGGACAGGGTATTGGTGGCTCACACTGAA. Translating it yields CASSFRDRVLVAHTE. Given in full, the CDR3 is CASSFRDRVLVAHTEAFF.

Concerning this clone itself: The read stops 3 residues short of the end of the CDR3; the missing end is completed from the germline J gene. The chain is built from TRBV5-1 and TRBJ1-2; D unresolved. In germline, CDR1 is SGHRS, CDR2 YFSETQ. This CDR3 comprises 12 residues. Trimming pared 4 bases from V and 4 bases from J, leaving 8 bases between. The part of the CDR3 DNA that was read is TGCGCCAGCAGCATAGAGGGCTATGGC. Its protein product is CASSIEGYG. The whole CDR3 sequence reads CASSIEGYGYTF.

A remark on this clone: The CDR3 end is not reached by the read, which stops 3 residues before it; the germline J gene fills it in. The gene calls are TRBV19 and TRBJ1-5, with a possible D match to TRBD1 (5 bases). The CDR3 has 15 amino acids. Per the germline V gene, CDR1 is LNHDA and CDR2 is SQIVND (reference sequence). Trimming pared 2 bases from V and 0 bases from J, leaving 8 bases between. The CDR3 here is CASSIRRDSNQPQHF. The part of the CDR3 DNA that was read is TGTGCCAGTAGTATACGCAGGGATAGCAATCAGCCC.